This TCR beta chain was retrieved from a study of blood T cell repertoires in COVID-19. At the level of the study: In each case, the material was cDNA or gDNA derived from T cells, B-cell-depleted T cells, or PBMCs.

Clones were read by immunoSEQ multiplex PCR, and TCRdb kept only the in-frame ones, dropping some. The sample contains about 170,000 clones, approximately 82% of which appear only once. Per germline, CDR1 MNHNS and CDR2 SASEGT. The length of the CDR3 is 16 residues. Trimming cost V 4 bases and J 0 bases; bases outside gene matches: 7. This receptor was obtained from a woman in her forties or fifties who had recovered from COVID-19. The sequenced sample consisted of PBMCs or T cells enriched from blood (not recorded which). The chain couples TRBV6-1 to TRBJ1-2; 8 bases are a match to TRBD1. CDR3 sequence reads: CASSGGRGRANYGYTF. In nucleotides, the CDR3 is TGTGCCAGCAGTGGAGGCAGGGGGCGAGCTAACTATGGCTACACCTTC.